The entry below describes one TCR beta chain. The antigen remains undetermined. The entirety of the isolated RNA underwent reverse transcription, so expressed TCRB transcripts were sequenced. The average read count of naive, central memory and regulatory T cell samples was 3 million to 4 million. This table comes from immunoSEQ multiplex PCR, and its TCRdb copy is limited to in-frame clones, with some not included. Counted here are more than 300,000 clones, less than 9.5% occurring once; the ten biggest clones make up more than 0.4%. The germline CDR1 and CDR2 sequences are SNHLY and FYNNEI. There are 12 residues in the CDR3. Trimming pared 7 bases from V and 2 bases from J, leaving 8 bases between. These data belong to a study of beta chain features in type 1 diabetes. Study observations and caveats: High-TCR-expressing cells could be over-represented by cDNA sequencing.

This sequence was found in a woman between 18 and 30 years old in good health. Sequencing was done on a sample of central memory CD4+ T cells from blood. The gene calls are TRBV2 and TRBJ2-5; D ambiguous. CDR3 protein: CASMPTQETQYF. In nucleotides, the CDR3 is TGTGCCAGCATGCCTACTCAAGAGACCCAGTACTTC.